These 31 T cell receptor beta chains were all obtained from the same sample, sequenced in a study of T cells in Graves' hyperthyroidism and ophthalmopathy. It was RNA transcripts that yielded the amplified TCR beta CDR3 regions. Using the HTBI primer set, a first-round RT-PCR was run on the TCR CDR3. From the multiplex PCR reads, TCRdb called clonotypes with MiXCR, one entry per CDR3 protein. The data hold 350,000 or so distinct CDR3 sequences, with 15% to 20% observed a single time. Sequencing was carried out using blood. Receptors originate from a woman aged 45 to 65 with Graves' hyperthyroidism.

V usage is TRBV5-4 and J usage is TRBJ2-1; a possible D gene is TRBD2 (7 bases). Germline V gene sequence: CDR1 SGHNT, CDR2 YYREEE (reference sequence). This CDR3 contains 14 residues. With 0 bases removed from V and 8 bases from J, the gap between germline ends came to 12 bases. The CDR3 coding sequence is TGTGCCAGCAGCTTGGGGGCGGGGGCGGATGAGCAGTTCTTC. It yields the protein CASSLGAGADEQFF.

This clonotype was seen repeatedly, ten times or more. This CDR3 is CASSSHGTTSTDTQYF. In DNA, the CDR3 is TGTGCCAGCAGTTCTCACGGAACCACTAGCACAGATACGCAGTATTTT. This chain uses TRBV28 with TRBJ2-3, with unresolved D. In germline, CDR1 is MDHEN, CDR2 SYDVKM. Trimming left V 4 bases short and J 0 bases short, with 14 bases between. This CDR3 has 16 residues.

This clonotype was seen at least ten times. The chain recombines TRBV2 with TRBJ2-2; D perhaps matches TRBD2 (7 bases). Trimming removed 11 bases at V and 4 bases at J, with 11 bases between. This CDR3 is built from 12 residues. The germline gives CDR1 SNHLY, CDR2 FYNNEI. CDR3 loop: CARGGGTGELFF. The DNA for the CDR3 is TGTGCCCGGGGAGGGGGCACCGGGGAGCTGTTTTTT.

This rearrangement joins TRBV20-1 to TRBJ2-1, with D unclear. Germline lookup yields CDR1 DFQATT and CDR2 SNEGSKA (reference sequence). Trimming shortened V by 3 bases and J by 6 bases, and 9 bases separated the two germline ends. The CDR3 sequence is 12 residues long. CDR3 coding DNA: TGCAGTGCTAGCTTCCCCCCCAATGAGCAGTTCTTC. It specifies CSASFPPNEQFF.

This clonotype appeared a few times. V and J are TRBV30 and TRBJ2-3, with TRBD1 matching over 7 bases. After removal of 2 bases from V and 7 bases from J, the junction contained 9 bases not matched to a gene. The CDR3 sequence is 14 residues long. Germline CDR1 is GTSNPN and CDR2 is SVGIG (reference sequence). CDR3 in amino acids: CAWSPWQGVNTQYF. The CDR3 DNA sequence: TGTGCCTGGAGTCCATGGCAGGGGGTAAATACGCAGTATTTT.

The table lists this clonotype with many counts. The chain is built from TRBV2 and TRBJ2-1, with 13 bases identical to TRBD2. The CDR3 has 18 amino acids. The ends lost 6 bases at V and 0 bases at J; junction bases unmatched: 8. CDR1 is SNHLY, CDR2 FYNNEI, per germline. The CDR3 bases are TGTGCCAGCAGAACCGGACTAGCGGGAGCCAGCTCCTACAATGAGCAGTTCTTC. Translating gives CASRTGLAGASSYNEQFF.

In its sample, this clonotype was seen many times. This chain connects TRBV5-1 to TRBJ2-1, with D maybe TRBD2 (6 bases). Deletions cut 0 bases from V and 4 bases from J, with 11 bases between. Per the germline V gene, CDR1 is SGHRS and CDR2 is YFSETQ. CDR3 length: 15 amino acids. The CDR3 DNA follows: TGCGCCAGCAGCTTGGCGGGCGGGATGTACAATGAGCAGTTCTTC. It specifies CASSLAGGMYNEQFF.

The chain joins TRBV7-3 to TRBJ2-2, with D perhaps given as TRBD1 or TRBD2 (5 bases each). Trimming stripped 4 bases from V and 5 bases from J, with 11 bases between. The CDR3 is 14 amino acids. Germline CDR1 is SGHTA and CDR2 is FQGTGA. CDR3 coding DNA: TGTGCCAGCAGCTCGGGGCTGGGGACCGGGGAGCTGTTTTTT. This sequence encodes CASSSGLGTGELFF.

This clonotype was picked up a small number of times. This rearrangement joins TRBV5-1 to TRBJ2-1, with TRBD2 as a possible D gene (6 bases). Germline values: CDR1 SGHRS, CDR2 YFSETQ. V lost 7 bases to trimming and J lost 5 bases, with 7 bases between them. The CDR3 runs 11 residues. The DNA of the CDR3 is TGCGCCAGCGCTAGCGACAATGAGCAGTTCTTC. Its translation is CASASDNEQFF.

V gene TRBV7-9 combines with J gene TRBJ1-5; D remains ambiguous. The CDR3 length is 18 residues. The germline CDR1 and CDR2 sequences are SEHNR and FQNEAQ (reference sequence). Trimming took 1 base from V and 0 from J, leaving 16 bases between them. The CDR3 DNA follows: TGTGCCAGCAGCTTAGGTCGGGGATTCGGGAATAGCAATCAGCCCCAGCATTTT. This sequence encodes CASSLGRGFGNSNQPQHF.

The chain couples TRBV20-1 to TRBJ2-2, with 7 bases that match TRBD2. Germline CDR1 DFQATT, CDR2 SNEGSKA (reference sequence). V lost 3 bases, J lost 0 bases, and 4 bases stayed unmatched. This CDR3 comprises 15 residues. The CDR3 DNA follows: TGCAGTGCTAGGTCCCTAGCGGCGAACACCGGGGAGCTGTTTTTT. It codes for CSARSLAANTGELFF.

This clonotype was found a few times. The chain employs TRBV5-5 and TRBJ2-2, with D tentatively TRBD2 (6 bases). The CDR3 has 15 amino acids. The V gene lost 1 base and the J gene lost 7 bases, with 14 bases spanning the gap. CDR1 and CDR2 from the germline V gene are SGHKS and YYEKEE (reference sequence). In DNA form, the CDR3 reads TGTGCCAGCAGCTTGTCGCAAACCGGGGGCGGGGAGCTGTTTTTT. It encodes CASSLSQTGGGELFF. The full variable domain, its missing parts supplied by reference TRBV5-5 and TRBJ2-2, is DAGVTQSPTHLIKTRGQQVTLRCSPISGHKSVSWYQQVLGQGPQFIFQYYEKEERGRGNFPDRFSARQFPNYSSELNVNALLLGDSALYLCASSLSQTGGGELFFGEGSRLTVL.

This clonotype has a count of ten or more. V is TRBV11-1 and J is TRBJ2-7; a weak D match, TRBD2 (6 bases). The CDR3 totals 14 residues. The germline gives CDR1 SGHAT, CDR2 FQDESV (reference sequence). V shed 7 bases and J shed 1 base, with 14 bases lying between them. CDR3 bases: TGTGCCAGCAATACAGGCGGGGTTTCCTACGAGCAGTACTTC. This codes for CASNTGGVSYEQYF.

The table lists this clonotype with many counts. The J gene is TRBJ1-1, the V gene TRBV28; the D gene is possibly TRBD1 (5 bases). With 5 bases removed from V and 3 bases from J, the gap between germline ends came to 13 bases. The CDR3 has 14 amino acids. Germline CDR1 and CDR2: MDHEN and SYDVKM. In DNA form, the CDR3 reads TGTGCCAGCAGTGTATTAGGGGCGGACACTGAAGCTTTCTTT. It encodes CASSVLGADTEAFF.

The rearrangement links TRBV29-1 to TRBJ2-3; D may match TRBD1 or TRBD2 (6 bases each). The CDR3 covers 13 residues. V was trimmed by 6 bases and J by 6 bases, leaving 16 bases between them. Germline CDR1 SQVTM, CDR2 ANQGSEA. The CDR3 reads CSVVEGGLDTQYF. CDR3 bases: TGCAGCGTCGTGGAGGGGGGCCTGGATACGCAGTATTTT.

This clonotype was counted many times. The gene calls are TRBV30 and TRBJ2-3, with D maybe TRBD2 (6 bases). The CDR3 runs 13 residues. Germline CDR1 is GTSNPN and CDR2 is SVGIG (reference sequence). Between the trimmed V and J ends, which lost 3 bases and 0 bases, there was a span of 7 bases. The CDR3 DNA sequence: TGTGCCTGGAGCGGGGGTAGCACAGATACGCAGTATTTT. Encoded protein: CAWSGGSTDTQYF.

This clonotype was detected only a few times. The genes are TRBV7-6 and TRBJ2-7; 11 bases map to TRBD1. This CDR3 is built from 14 residues. The V and J ends lost 5 bases and 7 bases, in that order; junction bases with no gene match: 7. Per germline, CDR1 SGHVS and CDR2 FNYEAQ. In nucleotides, the CDR3 is TGTGCCAGCAGCGGGACAGGGGGACTCATAGAGCAGTACTTC. Amino acid sequence: CASSGTGGLIEQYF.

At least ten counts were recorded for this clonotype. This chain uses TRBV18 with TRBJ2-2, with D unclear. V shed 1 base and J shed 3 bases, with 15 bases lying between them. The germline V gene encodes CDR1 KGHSH and CDR2 LQKENI. This CDR3 has 17 residues. CDR3 region: CASSPQGRKVDTGELFF. The CDR3 region has the DNA TGTGCCAGCTCACCACAGGGCCGGAAGGTGGACACCGGGGAGCTGTTTTTT.

This clonotype came up once. V gene TRBV9 combines with J gene TRBJ1-6; tentative D call: TRBD1 (5 bases). Between the trimmed V and J ends, which lost 0 bases and 9 bases, there was a span of 13 bases. Germline V gene sequence: CDR1 SGDLS, CDR2 YYNGEE. This CDR3 contains 15 residues. CDR3 coding DNA: TGTGCCAGCAGCGTAGAAGCTTCTGGGGGTTCACCCCTCCACTTT. Protein sequence: CASSVEASGGSPLHF.

The rearrangement joins TRBV9 to TRBJ1-4; TRBD1 matches at 7 bases. V lost 3 bases to trimming and J lost 8 bases; unmatched junction nucleotides: 7. CDR3 length equals 14 residues. Germline V gene lookup returns CDR1 SGDLS and CDR2 YYNGEE. The CDR3 here is CASSGGTEGEKLFF. The CDR3 DNA reads as TGTGCCAGCAGCGGTGGGACAGAAGGGGAAAAACTGTTTTTT.

The rearrangement joins TRBV20-1 to TRBJ1-2; D unclear. The V gene's germline CDR1 is DFQATT and CDR2 SNEGSKA (reference sequence). The V end lost 1 base, the J end lost 4 bases, and 19 bases lay between the germline ends. The CDR3 totals 16 residues. The CDR3 coding sequence is TGCAGTGCTAGAGGTGCCCCCCCGCAGACGATCTATGGCTACACCTTC. Its translation: CSARGAPPQTIYGYTF.

The chain joins TRBV9 to TRBJ2-7; D is perhaps TRBD2 (5 bases). Trimming left V 3 bases short and J 1 base short, with 17 bases between. CDR1 is SGDLS, CDR2 YYNGEE, per germline. The CDR3 spans 16 residues. CDR3 protein: CASSAGLPPRSYEQYV. For the CDR3, the DNA is TGTGCCAGCAGCGCCGGACTTCCGCCGCGTTCCTACGAGCAGTACGTC.

This clonotype was seen many times. The chain couples TRBV5-1 to TRBJ2-1; TRBD2 agrees at 7 bases. V was clipped by 4 bases and J by 4 bases; unmatched bases: 5. The CDR3 length is 14 residues. Germline V gene lookup returns CDR1 SGHRS and CDR2 YFSETQ. This CDR3 reads CASSRGDLYNEQFF. The DNA for the CDR3 is TGCGCCAGCAGCCGGGGGGACCTTTACAATGAGCAGTTCTTC.

Of note for this clonotype: This sequence may be a read error, since a much larger clone differs from it by one base. The J gene is TRBJ2-7, the V gene TRBV28; unclear D gene. Germline V gene sequence: CDR1 MDHEN, CDR2 SYDVKM. Between the trimmed V and J ends, which lost 5 bases and 7 bases, there was a span of 12 bases. The CDR3 has 12 amino acids. This chain's CDR3 is CASSTMGYEQYF. As DNA, the CDR3 is TGTGCCAGCAGTACCATGGGGTATGAGCAGTACTTC.

The chain joins TRBV24-1 to TRBJ2-3; 14 bases are a match to TRBD2. The CDR3 sequence is 17 residues long. The germline V gene has CDR1 KGHDR and CDR2 SFDVKD. V shed 3 bases, J shed 4 bases, and the junction held 5 bases outside the gene matches. The CDR3, as DNA: TGTGCCACCAGTGATGCCGGGACTAGCGGGAGTTCAGATACGCAGTATTTT. It translates to CATSDAGTSGSSDTQYF.

This clonotype turned up a few times. This rearrangement joins TRBV7-8 to TRBJ1-1, with D perhaps matching TRBD1 (6 bases). V lost 6 bases and J lost 0, with 14 bases in between. CDR3 size: 15 residues. CDR1 is SGHVS and CDR2 is FQNEAQ in the germline V gene. CDR3 DNA: TGTGCCAGCAGGGCACAGGGCCCCATGAACACTGAAGCTTTCTTT. This gives the protein CASRAQGPMNTEAFF.

This clonotype was counted at least ten times. The DNA of the CDR3 is TGTGCCAGCAGCGACTTCCTAGGGAGCAAAAACATTCAGTACTTC. Its protein product is CASSDFLGSKNIQYF. The rearrangement joins TRBV7-2 to TRBJ2-4, with D possibly TRBD2 on 5 matching bases. The CDR3 extends over 15 amino acids. Germline-derived CDR1 and CDR2 are SGHTA and FQGNSA. V lost 5 bases and J 3 bases, leaving 14 bases between the germline ends.

This clonotype was picked up many times. The J gene is TRBJ1-1, the V gene TRBV2; possibly TRBD1 for D (6 bases). Germline V lookup: CDR1 SNHLY, CDR2 FYNNEI. Trimming stripped 2 bases from V and 0 bases from J, with 10 bases between. The CDR3 covers 15 residues. The CDR3 sequence is CASSERTAMNTEAFF. The CDR3 DNA reads as TGTGCCAGCAGTGAAAGGACAGCTATGAACACTGAAGCTTTCTTT.

This clonotype showed up many times. J is TRBJ1-5 and V is TRBV28; unclear D gene. This CDR3 comprises 12 residues. V lost 5 bases, J lost 4 bases, and 6 bases lay in between. The germline gives CDR1 MDHEN, CDR2 SYDVKM. The CDR3 here is CASSGVNQPQHF. In DNA form, the CDR3 reads TGTGCCAGCAGTGGGGTAAATCAGCCCCAGCATTTT.

V and J are TRBV5-4 and TRBJ2-4, with D uncertain. Looked up from germline, CDR1 is SGHNT and CDR2 is YYREEE (reference sequence). The CDR3 consists of 14 residues. Deletions cut 2 bases from V and 4 bases from J, with 10 bases between. This chain's CDR3 is CASSFSGVKNIQYF. In DNA, the CDR3 is TGTGCCAGCAGCTTCAGTGGGGTAAAAAACATTCAGTACTTC.

This clonotype was counted a few times. The CDR3, as DNA: TGTGCCAGCAGGAAGGGGGGGAAAGAGACCCAGTACTTC. Protein product: CASRKGGKETQYF. V gene TRBV5-4 combines with J gene TRBJ2-5; D possibly corresponds to TRBD2 (7 bases). This CDR3 is 13 amino acids long. Germline CDR1 and CDR2: SGHNT and YYREEE (reference sequence). Trimming took 5 bases from V and 3 from J, leaving 11 bases between them.